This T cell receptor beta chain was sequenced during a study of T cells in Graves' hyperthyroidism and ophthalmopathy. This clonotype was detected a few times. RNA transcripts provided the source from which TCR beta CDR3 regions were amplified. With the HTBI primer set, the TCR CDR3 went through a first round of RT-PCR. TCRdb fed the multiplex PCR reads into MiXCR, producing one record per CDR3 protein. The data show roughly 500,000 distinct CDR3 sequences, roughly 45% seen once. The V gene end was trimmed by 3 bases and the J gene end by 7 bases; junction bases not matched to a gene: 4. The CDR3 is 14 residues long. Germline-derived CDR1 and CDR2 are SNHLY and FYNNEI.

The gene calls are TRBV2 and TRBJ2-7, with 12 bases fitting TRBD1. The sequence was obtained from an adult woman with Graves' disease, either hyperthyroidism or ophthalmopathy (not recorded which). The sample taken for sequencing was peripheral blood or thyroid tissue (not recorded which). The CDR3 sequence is CASSEGQGAREQYF. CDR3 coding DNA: TGTGCCAGCAGTGAGGGACAGGGGGCTAGAGAGCAGTACTTC.